The present T cell receptor (beta chain) was sequenced within a study of blood T cell repertoires in COVID-19. Turning to the study itself: The United States, Italy and Spain supplied acute and convalescent COVID-19 samples. From T cells, B-cell-depleted T cells, or PBMCs came the material, which was cDNA or gDNA.

Libraries were prepared by immunoSEQ multiplex PCR; TCRdb keeps only in-frame clonotypes and omits some of them. The sample holds 130,000 to 150,000 clones, 70% to 90% seen once. J was trimmed by 1 base and V by 4 bases; bases with no gene match: 5. The CDR3 is 16 amino acids. The V gene's germline CDR1 is MNHEY and CDR2 SVGAGI. Self-reported history from a screening survey and questionnaire set each donor's cohort. Source material: PBMCs or T cells enriched from blood (not recorded which). The sequence was collected from a woman between 25 and 40 years old with acute COVID-19. This chain connects TRBV6-5 to TRBJ1-1, with 11 bases that match TRBD1. In DNA, the CDR3 is TGTGCCAGCAGTTGGGGGACAGGGGGAAGGAACACTGAAGCTTTCTTT. It encodes CASSWGTGGRNTEAFF.